These 2 T cell receptor beta chains originate from one sample sequenced in a study of blood T cell repertoires in COVID-19. The assay was immunoSEQ multiplex PCR, and TCRdb's table has in-frame clones only and misses some. The sample carries around 300,000 clones, about 90% recorded once. The sample consisted of PBMCs or T cells enriched from blood (not recorded which). The origin of the receptors is a man aged 25-40 years who had recovered from COVID-19.

The chain uses TRBV19 and TRBJ2-5; D perhaps matches TRBD1 (6 bases). The ends were cut back, 5 bases at V and 2 bases at J, with 12 bases in the middle. CDR3 size: 14 residues. Per germline, CDR1 LNHDA and CDR2 SQIVND (reference sequence). The CDR3 coding sequence is TGTGCCAGTAGTGCTGGACAGTCGCAAGAGACCCAGTACTTC. Its protein product is CASSAGQSQETQYF.

The genes are TRBV4-2 and TRBJ2-1; D is unclear. The CDR3 consists of 14 residues. V was cut by 0 bases and J by 7 bases, with 10 bases left in between. Germline V gene lookup returns CDR1 LGHNA and CDR2 YNFKEQ. In DNA, the CDR3 is TGTGCCAGCAGCCAAGATCTAAAGCGAAATGAGCAGTTCTTC. This sequence encodes CASSQDLKRNEQFF.